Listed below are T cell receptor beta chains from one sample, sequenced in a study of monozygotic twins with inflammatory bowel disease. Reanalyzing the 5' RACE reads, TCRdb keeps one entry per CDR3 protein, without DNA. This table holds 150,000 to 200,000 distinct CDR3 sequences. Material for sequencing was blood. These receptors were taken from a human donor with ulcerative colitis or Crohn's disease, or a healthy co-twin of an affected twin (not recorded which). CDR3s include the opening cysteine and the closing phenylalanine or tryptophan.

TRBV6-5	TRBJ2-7	CASSYSTAYEQYF
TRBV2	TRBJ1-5	CASREKGRPNQPQHF
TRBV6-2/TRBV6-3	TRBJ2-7	CASSRPTNSYEQYF
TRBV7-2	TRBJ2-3	CASSFPTTDTQYF
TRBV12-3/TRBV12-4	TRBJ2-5	CACSLGWGGETQYF
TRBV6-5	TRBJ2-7	CASSYSSGVSYEQYF
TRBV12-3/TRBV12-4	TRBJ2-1	CASSSLVTPTMSSYNEQFF
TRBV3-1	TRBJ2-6	CASSQDGGARTCRGANVLTF
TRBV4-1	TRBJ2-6	CASSQDRAGAGANVLTF
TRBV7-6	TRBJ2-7	CASSLMGISYEQYF
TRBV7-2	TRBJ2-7	CASSPPGGPYEQYF
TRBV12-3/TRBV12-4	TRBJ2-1	CASNQDPGDDEQFF
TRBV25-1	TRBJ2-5	CASSTHRWGQETQYF
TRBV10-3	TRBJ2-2	CTISPTSPRGAGELFF
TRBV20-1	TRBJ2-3	CSAIGPRADTQYF
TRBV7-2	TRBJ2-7	CASSLGAGNVYEQYF
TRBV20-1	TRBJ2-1	CSARGVLAGDEQFF
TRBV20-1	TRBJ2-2	CSARVAGSNTGELFF
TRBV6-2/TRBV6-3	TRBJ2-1	CASSRWDRGDDEQFF
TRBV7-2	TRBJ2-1	CASSSSGIYNEQFF
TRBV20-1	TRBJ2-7	CSARGAGETYEQYF
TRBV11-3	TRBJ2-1	CASSSEGRRNNEQFF
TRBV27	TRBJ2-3	CASSPSGGSTDTQYF
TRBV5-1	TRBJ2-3	CASSMQGGTDTQYF
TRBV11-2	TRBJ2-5	CASSLVVGGSQETQYF
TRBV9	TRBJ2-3	CASSVSTHTGTGGGTDTQYF
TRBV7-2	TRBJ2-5	CASSLELSSTQETQYF
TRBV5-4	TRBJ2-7	CASSLAASGTYEQYF